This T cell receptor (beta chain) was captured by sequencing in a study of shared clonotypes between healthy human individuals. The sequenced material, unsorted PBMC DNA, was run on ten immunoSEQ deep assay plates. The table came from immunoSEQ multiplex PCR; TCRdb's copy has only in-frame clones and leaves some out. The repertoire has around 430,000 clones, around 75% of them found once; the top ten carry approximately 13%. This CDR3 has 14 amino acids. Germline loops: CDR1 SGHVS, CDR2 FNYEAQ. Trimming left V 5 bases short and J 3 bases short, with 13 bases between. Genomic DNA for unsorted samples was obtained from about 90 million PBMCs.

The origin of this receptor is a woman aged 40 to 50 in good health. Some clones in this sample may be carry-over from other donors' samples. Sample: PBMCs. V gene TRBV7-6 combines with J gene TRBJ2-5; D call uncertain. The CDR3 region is CASSPGIVKETQYF. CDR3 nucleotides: TGTGCCAGCAGCCCAGGAATCGTGAAAGAGACCCAGTACTTC. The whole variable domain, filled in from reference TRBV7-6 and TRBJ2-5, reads GAGVSQSPRYKVTKRGQDVALRCDPISGHVSLYWYRQALGQGPEFLTYFNYEAQQDKSGLPNDRFSAERPEGSISTLTIQRTEQRDSAMYRCASSPGIVKETQYFGPGTRLLVL.